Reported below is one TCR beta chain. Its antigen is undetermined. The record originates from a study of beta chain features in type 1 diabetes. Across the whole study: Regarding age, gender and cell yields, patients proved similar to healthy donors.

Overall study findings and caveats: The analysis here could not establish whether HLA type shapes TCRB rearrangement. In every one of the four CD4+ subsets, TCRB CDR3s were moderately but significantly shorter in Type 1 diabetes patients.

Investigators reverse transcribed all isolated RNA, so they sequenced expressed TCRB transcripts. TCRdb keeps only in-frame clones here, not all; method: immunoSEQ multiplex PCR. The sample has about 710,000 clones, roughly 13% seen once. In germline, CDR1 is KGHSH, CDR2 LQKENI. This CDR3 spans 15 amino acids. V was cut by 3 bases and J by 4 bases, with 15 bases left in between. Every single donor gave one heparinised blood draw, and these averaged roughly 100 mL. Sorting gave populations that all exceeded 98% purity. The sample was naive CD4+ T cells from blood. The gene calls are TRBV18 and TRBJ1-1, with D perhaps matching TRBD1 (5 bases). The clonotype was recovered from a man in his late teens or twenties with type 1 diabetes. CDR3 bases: TGTGCCAGCTCACCTGGGACGGAATTCCTCACTGAAGCTTTCTTT. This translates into CASSPGTEFLTEAFF.